Below, 5 T cell receptor beta chains from the same sample are listed, as sequenced in a study of metastatic and nonmetastatic thyroid tumors. Patients had received no treatment of any kind before thyroid surgery. TCRdb re-called the PCR reads through MiXCR. The table shows 20,000 to 25,000 clones, with about 20% occurring only once. The specimen sequenced was tumor tissue. The receptor set was obtained from a female donor with papillary thyroid cancer or a benign thyroid nodule (not recorded which). Some clones in this sample may be carry-over from other donors' samples.

The chain uses TRBV12-3 or TRBV12-4 and TRBJ1-6; D is perhaps TRBD1 (6 bases). CDR3 length: 17 amino acids. With 7 bases removed from V and 2 bases from J, the gap between germline ends came to 18 bases. The CDR3 DNA follows: TGTGCCAGCAACGACCGGAACAGGGCCACCTATAATTCACCCCTCCACTTT. Translated: CASNDRNRATYNSPLHF.

Many counts were recorded for this clone. The genes are TRBV18 and TRBJ1-2; TRBD1 might be the D (6 bases). Trimming stripped 0 bases from V and 3 bases from J, with 8 bases between. This CDR3 has 14 amino acids. The germline gives CDR1 KGHSH, CDR2 LQKENI. CDR3 sequence (DNA): TGTGCCAGCTCACCACCACCAGGGGACTATGGCTACACCTTC. It specifies CASSPPPGDYGYTF.

Concerning this clone itself: The same CDR3 arises from other DNA sequences in this sample as well. V is TRBV2 and J is TRBJ2-7; D is unresolved. Trimming shortened V by 4 bases and J by 6 bases, and 4 bases separated the two germline ends. CDR1 SNHLY and CDR2 FYNNEI come from the germline V gene. The CDR3 is 10 amino acids. The CDR3 reads CASSGREQYF. The CDR3 DNA reads as TGTGCCAGCAGTGGACGCGAGCAGTACTTC. Filled out from reference TRBV2 and TRBJ2-7, the complete variable domain reads EPEVTQTPSHQVTQMGQEVILRCVPISNHLYFYWYRQILGQKVEFLVSFYNNEISEKSEIFDDQFSVERPDGSNFTLKIRSTKLEDSAMYFCASSGREQYFGPGTRLTVT.

This chain links TRBV7-8 with TRBJ2-7, with 11 bases aligning to TRBD2. The germline V gene encodes CDR1 SGHVS and CDR2 FQNEAQ. After removal of 4 bases from V and 5 bases from J, the junction contained 10 bases not matched to a gene. The CDR3 spans 16 residues. CDR3 residues: CASSSQLAGGVNEQYF. In DNA, the CDR3 is TGTGCCAGCAGCTCACAGCTAGCGGGAGGAGTCAACGAGCAGTACTTC.

V and J are TRBV2 and TRBJ2-1; D uncertain. The CDR3 runs to 13 residues. V lost 2 bases and J 10 bases, leaving 12 bases between the germline ends. Germline V gives CDR1 SNHLY, CDR2 FYNNEI. CDR3 loop: CASSERSVWEQFF. The CDR3 DNA sequence: TGTGCCAGCAGTGAACGGTCCGTTTGGGAGCAGTTCTTC.